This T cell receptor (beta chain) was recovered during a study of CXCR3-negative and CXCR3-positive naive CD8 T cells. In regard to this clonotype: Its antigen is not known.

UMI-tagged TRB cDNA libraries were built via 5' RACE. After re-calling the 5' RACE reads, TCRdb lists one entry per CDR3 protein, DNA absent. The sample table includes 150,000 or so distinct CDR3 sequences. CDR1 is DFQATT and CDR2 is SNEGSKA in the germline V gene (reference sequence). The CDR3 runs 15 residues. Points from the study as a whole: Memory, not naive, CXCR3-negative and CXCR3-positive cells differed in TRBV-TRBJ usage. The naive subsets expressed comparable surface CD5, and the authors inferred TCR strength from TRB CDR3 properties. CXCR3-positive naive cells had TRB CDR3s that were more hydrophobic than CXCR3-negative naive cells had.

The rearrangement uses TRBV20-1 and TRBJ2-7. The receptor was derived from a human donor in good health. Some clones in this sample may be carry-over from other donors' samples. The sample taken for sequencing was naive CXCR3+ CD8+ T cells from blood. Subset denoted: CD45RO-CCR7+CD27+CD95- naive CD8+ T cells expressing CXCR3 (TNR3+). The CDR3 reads CSARTTRQNSYEQYF.